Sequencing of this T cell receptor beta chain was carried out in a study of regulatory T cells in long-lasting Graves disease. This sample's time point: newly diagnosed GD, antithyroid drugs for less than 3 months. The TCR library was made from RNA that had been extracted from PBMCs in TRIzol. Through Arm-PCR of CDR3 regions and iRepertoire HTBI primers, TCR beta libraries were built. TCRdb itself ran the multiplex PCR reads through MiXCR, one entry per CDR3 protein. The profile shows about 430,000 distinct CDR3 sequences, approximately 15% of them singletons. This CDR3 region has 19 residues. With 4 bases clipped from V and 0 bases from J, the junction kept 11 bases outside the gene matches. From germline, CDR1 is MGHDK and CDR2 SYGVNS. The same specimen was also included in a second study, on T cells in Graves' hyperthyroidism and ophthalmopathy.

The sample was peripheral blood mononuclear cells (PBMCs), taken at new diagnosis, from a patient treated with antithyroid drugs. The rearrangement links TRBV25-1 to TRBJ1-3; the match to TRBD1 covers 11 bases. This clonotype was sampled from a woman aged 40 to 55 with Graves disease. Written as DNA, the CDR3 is TGTGCCAGCAGTGGCCGAGGGGACAGGGGGACGAGCTCTGGAAACACCATATATTTT. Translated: CASSGRGDRGTSSGNTIYF.